The rows below give T cell receptor beta chains drawn from one sample of a study of regulatory T cells in long-lasting Graves disease. MiXCR was run by TCRdb on the multiplex PCR reads, yielding one entry per CDR3 protein. The repertoire holds a few hundred thousand distinct CDR3 sequences, approximately 25% seen once, with approximately 30% in the top ten. Source: peripheral blood mononuclear cells (PBMCs), taken when the disease was refractory, from a patient treated with antithyroid drugs. The source is a woman in her forties with Graves disease. Each CDR3 is given with its conserved first and last residue. A D gene is named only where the DNA matches it firmly. Clone size, where shown, is once, few, many, or a class for clones that have expanded.

CDR3: CASSPGMSQPQHF
DNA: TGTGCCAGCAGCCCGGGTATGAGTCAGCCCCAGCATTTT
size: many
V: TRBV3-1
D: NA
J: TRBJ1-5

CDR3: CASSPTGTGTETQYF
DNA: TGTGCCAGCAGCCCGACCGGGACAGGGACAGAGACCCAGTACTTC
size: NA
V: TRBV5-5
D: TRBD1
J: TRBJ2-5

CDR3: CASSEEQGWGTEAFF
DNA: TGTGCCAGCAGTGAGGAACAGGGCTGGGGCACTGAAGCTTTCTTT
size: many
V: TRBV2
D: NA
J: TRBJ1-1

CDR3: CASSTGTRSSNQPQHF
DNA: TGTGCCAGCAGCACCGGGACACGCTCCAGCAATCAGCCCCAGCATTTT
size: many
V: TRBV12-3/TRBV12-4
D: NA
J: TRBJ1-5

CDR3: CASSEKTSGSNEQFF
DNA: TGTGCCAGCAGTGAAAAAACTAGCGGGAGCAATGAGCAGTTCTTC
size: few
V: TRBV6-1
D: TRBD2
J: TRBJ2-1

CDR3: CATTGLAREETQYF
DNA: TGTGCCACCACTGGGCTAGCGCGTGAAGAGACCCAGTACTTC
size: many
V: TRBV10-3
D: NA
J: TRBJ2-5

CDR3: CSSRPGGYEQYF
DNA: TGCAGTTCTAGGCCGGGGGGGTACGAGCAGTACTTC
size: many
V: TRBV20-1
D: TRBD2
J: TRBJ2-7

CDR3: CASSSGGLETDTQYF
DNA: TGTGCCAGCAGTTCCGGAGGACTAGAAACAGATACGCAGTATTTT
size: NA
V: TRBV28
D: TRBD2
J: TRBJ2-3

CDR3: CASRRNEKLFF
DNA: TGTGCCAGCAGGCGTAATGAAAAACTGTTTTTT
size: many
V: TRBV27
D: NA
J: TRBJ1-4

CDR3: CASSQGSNTGELFF
DNA: TGTGCCAGCTCACAGGGGTCGAACACCGGGGAGCTGTTTTTT
size: few
V: TRBV18
D: NA
J: TRBJ2-2

CDR3: CASSSGTSFTGELFF
DNA: TGTGCCAGCAGTTCCGGGACTAGCTTCACCGGGGAGCTGTTTTTT
size: NA
V: TRBV12-3/TRBV12-4
D: TRBD2
J: TRBJ2-2

CDR3: CASHRTGDLNTEAFF
DNA: TGTGCCAGCCACCGGACAGGGGACCTGAACACTGAAGCTTTCTTT
size: NA
V: TRBV6-2/TRBV6-3
D: TRBD1
J: TRBJ1-1

CDR3: CASSLGGAGVETQYF
DNA: TGTGCCAGCAGTTTAGGAGGAGCGGGCGTCGAGACCCAGTACTTC
size: many
V: TRBV28
D: NA
J: TRBJ2-5

CDR3: CSARGTPIKNIQYF
DNA: TGCAGTGCTAGAGGGACACCGATCAAAAACATTCAGTACTTC
size: NA
V: TRBV20-1
D: NA
J: TRBJ2-4

CDR3: CASSEIPTGGMNIQYF
DNA: TGTGCCAGCAGTGAAATTCCCACAGGGGGTATGAACATTCAGTACTTC
size: NA
V: TRBV6-1
D: TRBD1
J: TRBJ2-4

CDR3: CASTLGASNTEAFF
DNA: TGTGCCAGTACCCTAGGGGCCTCGAACACTGAAGCTTTCTTT
size: few
V: TRBV19
D: NA
J: TRBJ1-1

CDR3: CASSLSGIGGNQPQHF
DNA: TGTGCCAGCAGCTTATCAGGTATCGGAGGCAATCAGCCCCAGCATTTT
size: NA
V: TRBV13
D: NA
J: TRBJ1-5

CDR3: CASSLTPSGTPAYEQYF
DNA: TGCGCCAGCAGCTTGACTCCCAGCGGGACGCCAGCCTACGAGCAGTACTTC
size: few
V: TRBV5-1
D: TRBD2
J: TRBJ2-7

CDR3: CSASWGAREKNIQYF
DNA: TGCAGTGCTAGTTGGGGGGCTAGGGAAAAAAACATTCAGTACTTC
size: few
V: TRBV20-1
D: NA
J: TRBJ2-4

CDR3: CASSLGVYYGYTF
DNA: TGTGCCAGCAGTTTAGGGGTCTACTATGGCTACACCTTC
size: many
V: TRBV12-3/TRBV12-4
D: NA
J: TRBJ1-2

CDR3: CASSHSTGNGYTF
DNA: TGTGCCAGCAGCCACTCGACAGGGAATGGCTACACCTTC
size: NA
V: TRBV14
D: TRBD1
J: TRBJ1-2

CDR3: CASSVTVAGGTDTQYF
DNA: TGTGCCAGCAGCGTTACGGTAGCGGGAGGCACAGATACGCAGTATTTT
size: NA
V: TRBV5-6
D: TRBD2
J: TRBJ2-3

CDR3: CASSPPSAGELFF
DNA: TGTGCCAGCAGCCCTCCCTCCGCCGGGGAGCTGTTTTTT
size: many
V: TRBV7-3
D: NA
J: TRBJ2-2

CDR3: CATSRDGAGYSPLHF
DNA: TGTGCCACCAGCAGAGATGGGGCAGGGTATTCACCCCTCCACTTT
size: NA
V: TRBV15
D: NA
J: TRBJ1-6

CDR3: CAWSNMVNQPQHF
DNA: TGTGCCTGGAGTAACATGGTCAATCAGCCCCAGCATTTT
size: NA
V: TRBV30
D: NA
J: TRBJ1-5

CDR3: CASKRPGQGMYEQFF
DNA: TGTGCCAGCAAACGCCCGGGACAGGGGATGTATGAGCAGTTCTTC
size: NA
V: TRBV28
D: TRBD1
J: TRBJ2-1

CDR3: CASRSDISTEAFF
DNA: TGTGCCAGCAGATCCGACATCTCCACTGAAGCTTTCTTT
size: few
V: TRBV12-3/TRBV12-4
D: NA
J: TRBJ1-1

CDR3: CASSQGPDRHTGELFF
DNA: TGTGCCAGCAGCCAGGGTCCCGATCGTCATACCGGGGAGCTGTTTTTT
size: NA
V: TRBV3-1
D: NA
J: TRBJ2-2

CDR3: CASSASGRAGEQFF
DNA: TGTGCCAGTTCAGCTAGCGGGAGGGCCGGTGAGCAGTTCTTC
size: NA
V: TRBV2
D: TRBD2
J: TRBJ2-1

CDR3: CASSLAFHKRGPSGANVLTF
DNA: TGTGCCAGCAGCCTAGCGTTCCACAAAAGGGGCCCCTCTGGGGCCAACGTCCTGACTTTC
size: few
V: TRBV11-2
D: NA
J: TRBJ2-6

CDR3: CASSRDRGMNTEAFF
DNA: TGTGCCAGCAGCCGGGACAGGGGGATGAACACTGAAGCTTTCTTT
size: NA
V: TRBV6-2/TRBV6-3
D: TRBD1
J: TRBJ1-1

CDR3: CSAEGLAGGTQYF
DNA: TGCAGTGCTGAAGGACTAGCGGGTGGTACCCAGTACTTC
size: many
V: TRBV20-1
D: TRBD2
J: TRBJ2-5

CDR3: CASNRPDAYNEQFF
DNA: TGTGCCAGCAACCGACCCGACGCCTACAATGAGCAGTTCTTC
size: NA
V: TRBV2
D: NA
J: TRBJ2-1

CDR3: CASSSHRTTQETQYF
DNA: TGCGCCAGCAGCTCCCACCGGACTACCCAAGAGACCCAGTACTTC
size: few
V: TRBV5-1
D: NA
J: TRBJ2-5

CDR3: CASSVEGTGDQPQHF
DNA: TGTGCCAGCAGCGTAGAGGGTACGGGGGATCAGCCCCAGCATTTT
size: NA
V: TRBV9
D: NA
J: TRBJ1-5

CDR3: CASSQGGSGYNQPQHF
DNA: TGTGCCAGCAGCCAGGGGGGATCGGGTTACAATCAGCCCCAGCATTTT
size: many
V: TRBV12-3/TRBV12-4
D: TRBD1
J: TRBJ1-5

CDR3: CASSLPSGRLSSYEQYF
DNA: TGCGCCAGCAGCTTGCCTAGCGGGAGGTTAAGCTCCTACGAGCAGTACTTC
size: NA
V: TRBV5-1
D: TRBD2
J: TRBJ2-7

CDR3: CAGSLGLALSYEQYF
DNA: TGTGCCGGCAGCTTAGGACTAGCGCTCTCCTACGAGCAGTACTTC
size: NA
V: TRBV3-1
D: TRBD2
J: TRBJ2-7

CDR3: CASGLFRAGTEAFF
DNA: TGTGCCAGCGGATTATTCAGGGCGGGCACTGAAGCTTTCTTT
size: NA
V: TRBV27
D: NA
J: TRBJ1-1

CDR3: CASSRLGQDHSGNTIYF
DNA: TGTGCCAGCAGCCGCCTAGGACAGGACCACTCTGGAAACACCATATATTTT
size: NA
V: TRBV7-9
D: TRBD1
J: TRBJ1-3

CDR3: CASSQTVGQGVHEQYF
DNA: TGTGCCAGCAGCCAAACCGTTGGACAGGGGGTCCACGAGCAGTACTTC
size: NA
V: TRBV11-2
D: TRBD1
J: TRBJ2-7

CDR3: CASSDPAVIYGYTF
DNA: TGTGCCAGCAGTGACCCCGCAGTCATCTATGGCTACACCTTC
size: many
V: TRBV28
D: NA
J: TRBJ1-2

CDR3: CASSFFVRGGNQPQHF
DNA: TGTGCCAGCAGTTTTTTCGTCAGGGGAGGCAATCAGCCCCAGCATTTT
size: many
V: TRBV28
D: NA
J: TRBJ1-5

CDR3: CASSYSTRNYEQYF
DNA: TGTGCCAGCAGTTATTCGACCAGGAACTACGAGCAGTACTTC
size: many
V: TRBV6-9
D: NA
J: TRBJ2-7

CDR3: CASSKTANQPQHF
DNA: TGTGCCAGCAGCAAGACAGCGAATCAGCCCCAGCATTTT
size: many
V: TRBV7-8
D: NA
J: TRBJ1-5

CDR3: CASSTELNTEAFF
DNA: TGTGCCAGCAGCACAGAGTTGAACACTGAAGCTTTCTTT
size: few
V: TRBV7-3
D: NA
J: TRBJ1-1

CDR3: CASSSFRVFGNQPQHF
DNA: TGTGCCAGCAGCTCATTCAGGGTATTTGGCAATCAGCCCCAGCATTTT
size: few
V: TRBV7-8
D: NA
J: TRBJ1-5

CDR3: CATSTHGAGRETQYF
DNA: TGTGCCACCAGCACCCATGGGGCCGGACGAGAGACCCAGTACTTC
size: many
V: TRBV15
D: NA
J: TRBJ2-5

CDR3: CASSFRRGILYF
DNA: TGTGCCAGCAGTTTCCGGCGGGGGATCCTGTACTTC
size: many
V: TRBV28
D: TRBD2
J: TRBJ2-7

CDR3: CASSRQANTEAFF
DNA: TGCGCCAGCAGCCGGCAGGCCAACACTGAAGCTTTCTTT
size: NA
V: TRBV5-1
D: NA
J: TRBJ1-1

CDR3: CASSLAWDRKNQETQYF
DNA: TGCGCCAGCAGCTTGGCCTGGGACAGAAAAAATCAAGAGACCCAGTACTTC
size: NA
V: TRBV5-1
D: TRBD1
J: TRBJ2-5

CDR3: CASSDSGRSVWYEQYF
DNA: TGTGCCAGCAGTGATAGCGGGAGATCTGTGTGGTACGAGCAGTACTTC
size: NA
V: TRBV28
D: TRBD2
J: TRBJ2-7

CDR3: CSARAGGVDNSPLHF
DNA: TGCAGTGCTAGGGCAGGGGGTGTTGATAATTCACCCCTCCACTTT
size: few
V: TRBV20-1
D: TRBD1
J: TRBJ1-6

CDR3: CASSLPPADTQYF
DNA: TGTGCCAGCAGTTTACCCCCGGCAGATACGCAGTATTTT
size: NA
V: TRBV12-3/TRBV12-4
D: NA
J: TRBJ2-3